This T cell receptor (beta chain) was profiled in a study of T cell responses to AZD1222 COVID-19 vaccine. In regard to this clone: Its target is unknown.

Measured with immunoSEQ multiplex PCR; TCRdb has only the in-frame clones, and not every one. The table shows about 120,000 clones, with about nine tenths occurring only once. The CDR3 spans 16 residues. Trimming removed 4 bases at V and 1 base at J, with 14 bases between. In germline, CDR1 is SEHNR, CDR2 FQNEAQ (reference sequence). Study-wide results and caveats: Unmutated variant regions are reportedly targeted by nearly half of spike-specific TCRs. Baseline serostatus was positive in only a handful of AZD1222 recipients.

This specimen was peripheral blood, taken on day 0 of AZD1222 vaccination. V usage is TRBV7-9 and J usage is TRBJ2-1, with D tentatively TRBD1 or TRBD2 (5 bases each). This clonotype originated in an adult in good health. The chain's CDR3 is CASSSSGAESYNEQFF. The CDR3 DNA is TGTGCCAGCAGCTCCTCCGGGGCGGAGTCCTACAATGAGCAGTTCTTC. The entire variable domain, with the rest obtained from reference TRBV7-9 and TRBJ2-1, is as follows: DTGVSQNPRHKITKRGQNVTFRCDPISEHNRLYWYRQTLGQGPEFLTYFQNEAQLEKSRLLSDRFSAERPKGSFSTLEIQRTEQGDSAMYLCASSSSGAESYNEQFFGPGTRLTVL.